Sequencing of this T cell receptor (beta chain) was carried out in a study of T cell changes during pregnancy in multiple sclerosis. This CDR3 region has 13 residues. Germline CDR1 reads MRHNA; CDR2 reads SNTAGT. The V gene lost 3 bases and the J gene lost 1 base, with 6 bases spanning the gap. Clones were read by immunoSEQ multiplex PCR, and TCRdb kept only the in-frame ones, dropping some. In the table there are 10,000 or so clones, over 80% of which are singletons. Sequenced here: CD8+ T cells from peripheral blood mononuclear cells, sampled in the third trimester of pregnancy. This TCR came from a female donor in good health, enrolled as a control in a pregnancy study. The rearrangement uses TRBV6-4 and TRBJ1-1; no reliable D call. The CDR3 DNA reads TGTGCCAGCAGTGAGGAGGGGAACACTGAAGCTTTCTTT. It is translated as CASSEEGNTEAFF.